Listed below are T cell receptor beta chains from one sample, sequenced in a study of T-cell reconstitution after alpha-beta-depleted transplantation in children. TCRdb reprocessed the PCR reads with MiXCR, giving one entry per CDR3 protein. The sample consists of about 110,000 distinct CDR3 sequences, around 6.4% of them appearing once. Sequenced material: PBMCs, mostly from graft donor cells, taken 360 days after TCRalphabeta/CD19-depleted stem cell transplant. Source of these receptors: a male patient aged 2 to 9 who had a stem cell transplant for acute lymphoblastic leukemia, so the T cells may come from the graft donor. The CDR3 runs from the conserved cysteine through the conserved F or W. Each record gives: D gene, V gene, clone size, J gene, CDR3 DNA, CDR3 protein. The D gene is left open where the match is weak. Clone size is stated in some rows and not others, as once, few, many or a class when expanded.

D: TRBD2; V: TRBV12-3/TRBV12-4; size: -; J: TRBJ2-3; DNA: TGTGCCAGCAGCCCCTGGACTAGCGGGAGAACAGATACGCAGTATTTT; CDR3: CASSPWTSGRTDTQYF
D: -; V: TRBV7-9; size: many; J: TRBJ2-7; DNA: TGTGCCAGCAGCTTGTCCCACCCAGGGCTAGCGCGGAACGAGCAGTACTTC; CDR3: CASSLSHPGLARNEQYF
D: -; V: TRBV5-5; size: many; J: TRBJ1-1; DNA: TGTGCCAGCAGCTTAGGAGACTCAATTGAAGCTTTCTTT; CDR3: CASSLGDSIEAFF
D: TRBD1; V: TRBV11-2; size: -; J: TRBJ2-3; DNA: TGTGCCAGCAGCCCTGACAGGGGGATCGGGGCACCTAGCACAGATACGCAGTATTTT; CDR3: CASSPDRGIGAPSTDTQYF
D: -; V: TRBV27; size: -; J: TRBJ2-7; DNA: TGTGCCAGCAGTTTATCTTTCGGGGCCTACGAGCAGTACTTC; CDR3: CASSLSFGAYEQYF
D: -; V: TRBV20-1; size: many; J: TRBJ2-1; DNA: TGCAGTGCTAGAGGGATCAGTAATGAGCAGTTCTTC; CDR3: CSARGISNEQFF
D: TRBD2; V: TRBV7-6; size: -; J: TRBJ2-3; DNA: TGTGCCAGCAGCTCCCTAGCGGGGGGGCGGTCAGATACGCAGTATTTT; CDR3: CASSSLAGGRSDTQYF
D: -; V: TRBV27; size: few; J: TRBJ1-6; DNA: TGTGCCAGCAGGGAGGGAATAACGCTTAAGGGGGTAAATTCACCCCTCCACTTT; CDR3: CASREGITLKGVNSPLHF
D: TRBD2; V: TRBV5-1; size: many; J: TRBJ2-7; DNA: TGCGCCAGCAGCCCTCGGGAGGGACCCTATTCCTCCTACGAGCAGTACTTC; CDR3: CASSPREGPYSSYEQYF
D: -; V: TRBV4-3; size: -; J: TRBJ2-3; DNA: TGCGCCAGCAGCCAAGGGTTTTCGGGAGTCGGCACAGATACGCAGTATTTT; CDR3: CASSQGFSGVGTDTQYF
D: -; V: TRBV2; size: -; J: TRBJ2-7; DNA: TGTGCCAGCAGTTTTTCCCTGTTTCAGTACTTC; CDR3: CASSFSLFQYF
D: TRBD2; V: TRBV6-2/TRBV6-3; size: many; J: TRBJ2-7; DNA: TGTGCCAGCAGCTCCAATAGCGGGAGACCACCTAACGAGCAGTACTTC; CDR3: CASSSNSGRPPNEQYF
D: -; V: TRBV5-5; size: -; J: TRBJ1-4; DNA: TGTGCCAGCAGGCCAGGGTCAACTAATGAAAAACTGTTTTTT; CDR3: CASRPGSTNEKLFF
D: -; V: TRBV29-1; size: many; J: TRBJ2-2; DNA: TGCAGCGTTGAACCAGACACCGGGGAGCTGTTTTTT; CDR3: CSVEPDTGELFF
D: -; V: TRBV7-9; size: -; J: TRBJ1-5; DNA: TGTGCCAGCAGCCAAGAGGGGAGGCAGCCCCAGCATTTT; CDR3: CASSQEGRQPQHF
D: -; V: TRBV12-5; size: many; J: TRBJ1-1; DNA: TGTGCTAGTCGGGGGGGGAGCACTGAAGCTTTCTTT; CDR3: CASRGGSTEAFF